These 30 T cell receptor beta chains were all obtained from the same sample, sequenced in a study of CD8 T cells in ankylosing spondylitis. Using its own MiXCR run on the 5' RACE reads, TCRdb lists one record per CDR3 protein. The sample holds more than 300,000 distinct CDR3 sequences, roughly 10% seen once. Sequenced input: blood, either unsorted or a sorted T cell fraction (not recorded which). The receptor source for this set is a female donor with ankylosing spondylitis or in good health (not recorded which).

This chain uses TRBV5-5 with TRBJ1-5; tentatively, D is TRBD1 (6 bases). V lost 2 bases to trimming and J lost 1 base, with 10 bases between them. The CDR3 has 15 residues. The germline V gene encodes CDR1 SGHKS and CDR2 YYEKEE (reference sequence). CDR3 region: CASSFTGMSNQPQHF. The CDR3 DNA sequence: TGTGCCAGCAGCTTTACAGGGATGAGCAATCAGCCCCAGCATTTT.

This clonotype has a count of ten or more. The CDR3 protein is CASSLQGASTEAFF. CDR3 in DNA: TGCGCCAGCAGCTTACAGGGGGCAAGCACTGAAGCTTTCTTT. The chain recombines TRBV5-1 with TRBJ1-1; TRBD1 aligns across 9 bases. This CDR3 is 14 amino acids long. V lost 2 bases to trimming and J lost 4 bases; unmatched junction nucleotides: 3. Germline loops: CDR1 SGHRS, CDR2 YFSETQ.

This clonotype was counted at least ten times. V gene TRBV20-1 combines with J gene TRBJ2-2; no definite D call. Germline loops: CDR1 DFQATT, CDR2 SNEGSKA (reference sequence). CDR3 length: 12 amino acids. Trimming shortened V by 5 bases and J by 5 bases, and 9 bases separated the two germline ends. The CDR3 DNA follows: TGCAGTGCTTCCCAAAAAACCGGGGAGCTGTTTTTT. Translation gives CSASQKTGELFF.

This clonotype was seen at least ten times. The rearrangement links TRBV6-5 to TRBJ1-1; 8 positions match TRBD1. V lost 0 bases to trimming and J lost 10 bases; unmatched junction nucleotides: 10. The CDR3 runs to 15 residues. Germline V gene data show CDR1 as MNHEY and CDR2 as SVGAGI. This CDR3 is CASSYSDDRGKRAFF. DNA of the CDR3: TGTGCCAGCAGTTACTCCGACGACAGGGGAAAGAGAGCTTTCTTT.

This clonotype was counted between two and nine times. The chain links TRBV7-9 to TRBJ2-7; 9 nucleotides agree with TRBD1. There are 15 residues in the CDR3. CDR1 is SEHNR and CDR2 is FQNEAQ in the germline V gene (reference sequence). The V gene end was trimmed by 5 bases and the J gene end by 2 bases; junction bases not matched to a gene: 7. The CDR3 coding sequence is TGTGCCAGCAGCGAAGGGACAGGGCGAGCCTACGAGCAGTACTTC. This translates into CASSEGTGRAYEQYF. Full variable domain (remainder filled in from reference TRBV7-9 and TRBJ2-7): DTGVSQNPRHKITKRGQNVTFRCDPISEHNRLYWYRQTLGQGPEFLTYFQNEAQLEKSRLLSDRFSAERPKGSFSTLEIQRTEQGDSAMYLCASSEGTGRAYEQYFGPGTRLTVT.

J is TRBJ2-2 and V is TRBV19; possibly TRBD2 for D (6 bases). Trimming cost V 5 bases and J 0 bases, with 22 bases left between them. Germline CDR1 and CDR2: LNHDA and SQIVND (reference sequence). The length of the CDR3 is 19 residues. CDR3: CASSLDGPRDSANTGELFF. The CDR3 DNA is TGTGCCAGTAGTCTGGATGGACCGCGGGACTCCGCGAACACCGGGGAGCTGTTTTTT.

The table lists this clonotype with many counts. The CDR3 here is CATMGRPGNTIYF. The CDR3, as DNA: TGTGCCACAATGGGACGGCCGGGAAACACCATATATTTT. V and J are TRBV12-3 or TRBV12-4 and TRBJ1-3; a possible D gene is TRBD1 (5 bases). V was clipped by 10 bases and J by 4 bases, with 14 bases between them. The CDR3 runs to 13 residues.

V is TRBV19 and J is TRBJ2-2; no reliable D call. The germline V gene has CDR1 LNHDA and CDR2 SQIVND (reference sequence). This CDR3 region has 13 residues. V shed 6 bases and J shed 4 bases, with 9 bases lying between them. The CDR3 DNA reads TGTGCCAGTAGCAAGCGTCTCACCGGGGAGCTGTTTTTT. This gives the protein CASSKRLTGELFF.

There are many counts of this clonotype. The chain is built from TRBV7-8 and TRBJ2-1, with TRBD2 matching 7 bases. Germline CDR1 SGHVS, CDR2 FQNEAQ. Unmatched junction bases numbered 17, after V lost 7 bases and J lost 8 bases. CDR3 length: 16 amino acids. Written as DNA, the CDR3 is TGTGCCAGCAATCCGGGCGGGAGTGCGTTATTCGATGAGCAGTTCTTC. As protein: CASNPGGSALFDEQFF.

This clonotype was detected many times. This chain uses TRBV29-1 with TRBJ2-7; tentatively, D is TRBD2 (6 bases). Germline V lookup: CDR1 SQVTM, CDR2 ANQGSEA. The length of the CDR3 is 13 residues. V lost 4 bases to trimming and J lost 7 bases, with 17 bases between them. The CDR3 reads CSVARDSPGEQYF. In nucleotides, the CDR3 is TGCAGCGTTGCTCGGGACTCTCCAGGAGAGCAGTACTTC.

This clonotype came up many times. The chain uses TRBV5-1 and TRBJ2-3, with 7 bases matching TRBD1. V gave up 4 bases and J gave up 5 bases; unmatched junction bases: 13. The CDR3 covers 16 residues. CDR1 is SGHRS, CDR2 YFSETQ, per germline. The CDR3 protein is CASSVRGRIIGDTQYF. In DNA form, the CDR3 reads TGCGCCAGCAGCGTGAGGGGGCGCATAATCGGAGATACGCAGTATTTT.

This clonotype was detected ten times or more. The V gene is TRBV6-5, the J gene TRBJ1-5; D ambiguous. This CDR3 has 15 amino acids. The V gene's germline CDR1 is MNHEY and CDR2 SVGAGI. V was clipped by 4 bases and J by 2 bases, with 12 bases between them. CDR3 sequence (DNA): TGTGCCAGCAGTTCTCCAAATGAGCGCAATCAGCCCCAGCATTTT. This sequence encodes CASSSPNERNQPQHF.

This clonotype has ten or more counts. The chain has TRBV5-6 and TRBJ2-1; 9 nucleotides agree with TRBD2. Germline V lookup: CDR1 SGHDT, CDR2 YYEEEE. The CDR3 contains 15 residues. Trimming at V came to 1 base and at J to 4 bases, leaving 3 bases not matched to a gene. The CDR3 bases are TGTGCCAGCAGCTTGCGGACTAGCGTTTACAATGAGCAGTTCTTC. It translates to CASSLRTSVYNEQFF.

This clonotype was counted many times. The CDR3 region has the DNA TGTGCCAGCAGCTTAGCCCGGGACAGTTACCAGCCCCAGCATTTT. This translates into CASSLARDSYQPQHF. The V gene is TRBV7-8, the J gene TRBJ1-5; 7 nucleotides match TRBD1. Germline lookup yields CDR1 SGHVS and CDR2 FQNEAQ. The V gene end was trimmed by 0 bases and the J gene end by 7 bases; junction bases not matched to a gene: 6. The CDR3 extends over 15 amino acids. The full variable domain, in which reference TRBV7-8 and TRBJ1-5 provide the parts outside the CDR3, is GAGVSQSPRYKVAKRGQDVALRCDPISGHVSLFWYQQALGQGPEFLTYFQNEAQLDKSGLPSDRFFAERPEGSVSTLKIQRTQQEDSAVYLCASSLARDSYQPQHFGDGTRLSIL.

This clonotype was found many times. This CDR3 reads CASSEGVQQTQYF. CDR3 DNA: TGCGCCAGCAGTGAGGGGGTACAGCAGACCCAGTACTTC. The V and J genes are TRBV10-1 and TRBJ2-5; the D is unclear. This CDR3 contains 13 residues. The V end lost 2 bases, the J end lost 6 bases, and 10 bases lay between the germline ends. Germline V gene sequence: CDR1 WNHNN, CDR2 SYGVQD (reference sequence).

This clonotype was found many times. The rearrangement uses TRBV7-3 and TRBJ2-3, with D uncertain. Trimming pared 1 base from V and 5 bases from J, leaving 7 bases between. Germline V gives CDR1 SGHTA, CDR2 FQGTGA. The CDR3 runs to 13 residues. CDR3 DNA sequence: TGTGCCAGCAGCTTAAGCTTACGAGATACGCAGTATTTT. It yields the protein CASSLSLRDTQYF. Variable domain in full (rest from reference TRBV7-3 and TRBJ2-3): GAGVSQTPSNKVTEKGKYVELRCDPISGHTALYWYRQSLGQGPEFLIYFQGTGAADDSGLPNDRFFAVRPEGSVSTLKIQRTERGDSAVYLCASSLSLRDTQYFGPGTRLTVL.

The rearrangement links TRBV6-5 to TRBJ2-2, with 9 bases identical to TRBD2. The CDR3 loop spans 19 amino acids. Germline V gives CDR1 MNHEY, CDR2 SVGAGI. With V trimmed by 2 bases and J by 5 bases, 15 bases remained unmatched. The CDR3: CASSYIPLGGGAGTGELFF. In DNA, the CDR3 is TGTGCCAGCAGTTACATCCCACTCGGCGGGGGGGCGGGAACCGGGGAGCTGTTTTTT.

This clonotype was picked up many times. This sequence joins TRBV12-3 or TRBV12-4 and TRBJ2-1, with unresolved D. There are 11 residues in the CDR3. The ends were cut back, 5 bases at V and 10 bases at J, with 9 bases in the middle. CDR3 region: CASSQTYEQFF. The DNA of the CDR3 is TGTGCCAGCAGTCAAACATACGAGCAGTTCTTC.

This clonotype came up many times. This chain joins TRBV20-1 and TRBJ2-1, with D possibly being TRBD1 (5 bases). V gave up 3 bases and J gave up 0 bases, with 15 bases separating them. The CDR3 has 16 residues. Germline V gene lookup returns CDR1 DFQATT and CDR2 SNEGSKA (reference sequence). CDR3 region: CSARKDMRSSYNEQFF. For the CDR3, the DNA is TGCAGTGCTAGGAAGGACATGCGGAGCTCCTACAATGAGCAGTTCTTC.

This clonotype was seen repeatedly, ten times or more. Its ends do not fully match the called genes, so a read error is possible. V and J are TRBV5-1 and TRBJ1-1; a possible D gene is TRBD1 (5 bases). In germline, CDR1 is SGHRS, CDR2 YFSETQ. This CDR3 is built from 14 residues. CDR3 loop: CASNLDTANTEAFF. As DNA, the CDR3 is TGCGCCAGCAACTTGGACACGGCGAACACTGAAGCTTTCTTT.

This clonotype has just a few counts. V is TRBV7-2 and J is TRBJ1-2; 7 bases align to TRBD1. V lost 4 bases and J lost 8; bases outside the gene matches: 13. The germline V gene encodes CDR1 SGHTA and CDR2 FQGNSA. This CDR3 comprises 15 residues. Here the CDR3 DNA reads TGTGCCAGCAGCTCCTGGGGGGTGACAGGGAAAGGCTACACCTTC. This encodes CASSSWGVTGKGYTF.

The chain carries TRBV5-1 and TRBJ2-5; D might be TRBD2 (6 bases). This CDR3 region has 15 residues. Trimming took 0 bases from V and 1 from J, leaving 10 bases between them. Germline-derived CDR1 and CDR2 are SGHRS and YFSETQ. The CDR3, as DNA: TGCGCCAGCAGCTTGGCCGGGACTGGCCAAGAGACCCAGTACTTC. Amino acids: CASSLAGTGQETQYF.

This clonotype was detected many times. This CDR3 reads CASSLPSNEQFF. The CDR3 bases are TGTGCCAGCAGCTTACCCAGCAATGAGCAGTTCTTC. The rearrangement links TRBV7-2 to TRBJ2-1, with D unresolved. Germline V gene data show CDR1 as SGHTA and CDR2 as FQGNSA. There are 12 residues in the CDR3. Trimming cost V 2 bases and J 6 bases, with 5 bases left between them.

This rearrangement joins TRBV28 to TRBJ2-5, with 11 bases that match TRBD1. This CDR3 region has 17 residues. J gave up 0 bases and V 6 bases, and 9 bases lay outside the gene matches. Germline V lookup: CDR1 MDHEN, CDR2 SYDVKM. The CDR3 nucleotides read TGTGCCAGCAGCCCCGGGACAGGGGGGACCTACCAAGAGACCCAGTACTTC. It is translated as CASSPGTGGTYQETQYF. Combining the CDR3 with reference TRBV28 and TRBJ2-5 gives the whole variable domain DVKVTQSSRYLVKRTGEKVFLECVQDMDHENMFWYRQDPGLGLRLIYFSYDVKMKEKGDIPEGYSVSREKKERFSLILESASTNQTSMYLCASSPGTGGTYQETQYFGPGTRLLVL.

This clonotype was picked up many times. The chain uses TRBV7-2 and TRBJ2-1, with 11 nucleotides matching TRBD2. Unmatched junction bases numbered 6, after V lost 4 bases and J lost 7 bases. The CDR3 has 15 residues. In germline, CDR1 is SGHTA, CDR2 FQGNSA. Written as DNA, the CDR3 is TGTGCCAGCAGCTATGGGACTAGCGGAGGAAATGAGCAGTTCTTC. It encodes CASSYGTSGGNEQFF.

The sample holds many counts of this clonotype. This rearrangement joins TRBV5-1 to TRBJ2-1; D call uncertain. The CDR3 covers 18 residues. The germline V gene encodes CDR1 SGHRS and CDR2 YFSETQ. Trimming shortened V by 4 bases and J by 5 bases, and 25 bases separated the two germline ends. CDR3 region: CASSPSPDNWLGNNEQFF. Here the CDR3 DNA reads TGCGCCAGCAGCCCATCCCCCGACAATTGGTTAGGCAACAATGAGCAGTTCTTC.

The sample holds many counts of this clonotype. The CDR3 is CASSSGSTPNSPLHF. CDR3 DNA sequence: TGCGCCAGCTCCTCAGGGAGTACTCCTAATTCACCCCTCCACTTT. V is TRBV5-1 and J is TRBJ1-6; D is possibly TRBD1 (5 bases). CDR3 size: 15 residues. From germline, CDR1 is SGHRS and CDR2 YFSETQ. The germline V and J ends were trimmed by 7 bases and 6 bases, with 17 bases remaining between them.

This clonotype was found many times. The V call is TRBV29-1, the J call TRBJ2-5; perhaps TRBD2 as D (6 bases). The germline CDR1 and CDR2 sequences are SQVTM and ANQGSEA. V was trimmed by 8 bases and J by 3 bases, leaving 19 bases between them. CDR3 length: 14 amino acids. Here the CDR3 reads CSHILRRGKETQYF. The CDR3 DNA follows: TGCAGCCATATTCTCAGGCGGGGAAAAGAGACCCAGTACTTC.

This clonotype was detected ten times or more. This chain joins TRBV20-1 and TRBJ2-2; 14 bases are a match to TRBD2. Germline V gives CDR1 DFQATT, CDR2 SNEGSKA (reference sequence). Trimming removed 3 bases from V and 1 base from J; junction bases left unmatched: 1. This CDR3 spans 16 amino acids. The CDR3 loop is CSARGLAGVNTGELFF. DNA for the CDR3: TGCAGTGCTAGGGGACTAGCGGGAGTGAACACCGGGGAGCTGTTTTTT.

This clonotype was picked up many times. The chain recombines TRBV5-1 with TRBJ2-3; D unresolved. Trimming left V 2 bases short and J 4 bases short, with 14 bases between. Germline V lookup: CDR1 SGHRS, CDR2 YFSETQ. CDR3 length: 15 residues. The CDR3 loop is CASSFSPIPADTQYF. The CDR3 DNA reads TGCGCCAGCAGCTTTTCACCAATCCCCGCAGATACGCAGTATTTT.